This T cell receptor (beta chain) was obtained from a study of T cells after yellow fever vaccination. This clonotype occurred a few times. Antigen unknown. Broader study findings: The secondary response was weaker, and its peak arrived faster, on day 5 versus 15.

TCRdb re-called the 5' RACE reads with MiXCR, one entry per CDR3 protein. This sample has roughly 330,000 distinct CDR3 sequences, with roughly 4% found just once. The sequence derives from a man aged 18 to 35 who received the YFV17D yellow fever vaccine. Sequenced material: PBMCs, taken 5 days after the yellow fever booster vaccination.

The chain's CDR3 is CASSQDWGPYEQYV. In nucleotides, the CDR3 is TGCGCCAGCAGCCAAGATTGGGGCCCCTACGAGCAGTACGTC. The chain has TRBV4-1 and TRBJ2-7, with D possibly matching TRBD1 (5 bases). Germline V gene lookup returns CDR1 MGHRA and CDR2 YSYEKL. CDR3 length equals 14 residues. Between the trimmed V and J ends, which lost 0 bases and 2 bases, there was a span of 8 bases.